This T cell receptor beta chain is from a study of identical twins. Overall study findings and caveats: Twin sharing of out-of-frame TCR alpha was underestimated by models in monozygotic pairs.

In TCRdb, the 5' RACE reads were re-called with MiXCR into one record per CDR3 protein. The repertoire holds 200,000 to 300,000 distinct CDR3 sequences, with roughly 13% as singletons. A note on this clonotype: The antigen is unknown.

V was clipped by 5 bases and J by 3 bases; unmatched bases: 20. Per germline, CDR1 SGHAT and CDR2 FQDESV (reference sequence). This CDR3 has 20 amino acids. The data were also submitted as part of a second study, on yellow fever vaccine responses in identical twins.

The clonotype originates from a woman between 18 and 30 years old in good health. The V call is TRBV11-1, the J call TRBJ2-3, with TRBD1 matching over 10 bases. Sequencing was carried out using memory (CD45RO+) T cells sorted from blood. The CDR3 here is CASSKTPGQGTKGVTDTQYF. The CDR3 coding sequence is TGTGCCAGCAGCAAGACTCCGGGACAGGGGACAAAAGGGGTAACAGATACGCAGTATTTT. The complete variable domain, with remaining parts taken from reference TRBV11-1 and TRBJ2-3, reads EAEVAQSPRYKITEKSQAVAFWCDPISGHATLYWYRQILGQGPELLVQFQDESVVDDSQLPKDRFSAERLKGVDSTLKIQPAELGDSAMYLCASSKTPGQGTKGVTDTQYFGPGTRLTVL.